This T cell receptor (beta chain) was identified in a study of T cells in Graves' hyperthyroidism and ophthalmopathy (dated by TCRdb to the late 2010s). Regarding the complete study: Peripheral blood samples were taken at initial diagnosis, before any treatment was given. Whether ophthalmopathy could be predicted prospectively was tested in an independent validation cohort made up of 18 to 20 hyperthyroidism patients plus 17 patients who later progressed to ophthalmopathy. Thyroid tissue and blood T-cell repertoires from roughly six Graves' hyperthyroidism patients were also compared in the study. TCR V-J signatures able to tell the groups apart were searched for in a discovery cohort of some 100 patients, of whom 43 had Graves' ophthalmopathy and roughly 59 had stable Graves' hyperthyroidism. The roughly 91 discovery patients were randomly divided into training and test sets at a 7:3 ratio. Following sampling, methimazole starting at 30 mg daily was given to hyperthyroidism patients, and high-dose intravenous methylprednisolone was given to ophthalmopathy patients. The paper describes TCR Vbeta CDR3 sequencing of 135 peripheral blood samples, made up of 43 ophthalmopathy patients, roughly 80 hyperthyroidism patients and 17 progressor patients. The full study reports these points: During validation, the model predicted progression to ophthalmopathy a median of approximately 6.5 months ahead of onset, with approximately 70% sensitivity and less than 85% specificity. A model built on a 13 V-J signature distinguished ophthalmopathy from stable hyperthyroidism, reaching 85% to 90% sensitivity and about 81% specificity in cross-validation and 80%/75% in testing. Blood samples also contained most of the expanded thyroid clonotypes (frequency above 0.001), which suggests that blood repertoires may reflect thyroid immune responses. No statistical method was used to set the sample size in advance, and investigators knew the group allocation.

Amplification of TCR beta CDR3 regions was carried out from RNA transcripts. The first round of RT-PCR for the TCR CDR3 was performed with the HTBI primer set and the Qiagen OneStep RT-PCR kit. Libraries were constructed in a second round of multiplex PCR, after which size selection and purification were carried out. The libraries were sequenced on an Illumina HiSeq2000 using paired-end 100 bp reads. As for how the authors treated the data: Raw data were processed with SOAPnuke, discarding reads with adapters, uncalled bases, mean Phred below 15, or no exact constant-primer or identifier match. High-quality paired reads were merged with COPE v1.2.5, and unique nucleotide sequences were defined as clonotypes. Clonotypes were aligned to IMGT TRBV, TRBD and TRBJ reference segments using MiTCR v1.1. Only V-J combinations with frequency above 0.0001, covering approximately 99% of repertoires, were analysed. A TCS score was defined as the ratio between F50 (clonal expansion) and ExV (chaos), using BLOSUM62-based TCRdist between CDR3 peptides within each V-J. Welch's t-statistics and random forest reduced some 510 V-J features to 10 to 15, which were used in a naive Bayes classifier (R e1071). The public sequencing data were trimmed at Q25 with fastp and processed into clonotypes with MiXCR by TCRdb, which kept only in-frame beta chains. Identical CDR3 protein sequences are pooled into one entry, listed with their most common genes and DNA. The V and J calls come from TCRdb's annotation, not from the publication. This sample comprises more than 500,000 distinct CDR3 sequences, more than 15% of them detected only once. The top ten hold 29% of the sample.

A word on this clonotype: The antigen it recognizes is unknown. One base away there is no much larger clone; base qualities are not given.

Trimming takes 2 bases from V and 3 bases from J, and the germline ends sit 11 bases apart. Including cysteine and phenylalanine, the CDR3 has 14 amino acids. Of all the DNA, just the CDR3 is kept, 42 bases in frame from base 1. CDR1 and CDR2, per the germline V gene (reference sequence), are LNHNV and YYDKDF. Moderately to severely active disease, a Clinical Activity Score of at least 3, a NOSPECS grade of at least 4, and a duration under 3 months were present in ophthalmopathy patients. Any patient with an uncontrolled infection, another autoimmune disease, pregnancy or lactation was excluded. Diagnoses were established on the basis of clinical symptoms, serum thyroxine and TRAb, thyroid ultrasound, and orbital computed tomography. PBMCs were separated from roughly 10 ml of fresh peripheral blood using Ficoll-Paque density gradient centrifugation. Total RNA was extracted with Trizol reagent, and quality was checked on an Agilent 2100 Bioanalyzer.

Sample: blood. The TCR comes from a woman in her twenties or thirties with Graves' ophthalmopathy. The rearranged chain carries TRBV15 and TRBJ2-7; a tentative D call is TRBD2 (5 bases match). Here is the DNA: TGTGCCACCAGCAGATCCCAGGACTTCTACGAGCAGTACTTC. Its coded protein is CATSRSQDFYEQYF.